This passage covers 20 T cell receptor beta chains from one sample sequenced in a study of T cell changes during pregnancy in multiple sclerosis. The method was immunoSEQ multiplex PCR; TCRdb's version includes in-frame clones alone and lacks a portion of them. The profile shows about 77,000 clones, 89% of them singletons. The sample here was peripheral blood, taken before pregnancy. These receptors originate from a female donor with multiple sclerosis, enrolled in a pregnancy study.

This CDR3 reads CASSLRTTRETQYF. The DNA for the CDR3 is TGTGCCAGCAGCCTGCGGACCACTAGGGAGACCCAGTACTTC. The rearrangement links TRBV7-2 to TRBJ2-5; D perhaps matches TRBD2 (5 bases). CDR3 length: 14 residues. Trimming cost V 5 bases and J 5 bases, with 15 bases left between them. Germline lookup yields CDR1 SGHTA and CDR2 FQGNSA. The whole variable domain, filled in from reference TRBV7-2 and TRBJ2-5, reads GAGVSQSPSNKVTEKGKDVELRCDPISGHTALYWYRQSLGQGLEFLIYFQGNSAPDKSGLPSDRFSAERTGGSVSTLTIQRTQQEDSAVYLCASSLRTTRETQYFGPGTRLLVL.

The DNA for the CDR3 is TGTGCCAGCAGCTTAGAGGGGACAGGGAGCAATCAGCCCCAGCATTTT. Protein: CASSLEGTGSNQPQHF. This chain connects TRBV7-9 to TRBJ1-5, with 9 bases identical to TRBD1. Unmatched junction bases numbered 2, after V lost 1 base and J lost 1 base. Germline values: CDR1 SEHNR, CDR2 FQNEAQ (reference sequence). The CDR3 loop spans 16 amino acids.

The genes are TRBV5-1 and TRBJ1-4; tentative D call: TRBD1 (6 bases). There are 17 residues in the CDR3. The germline V gene has CDR1 SGHRS and CDR2 YFSETQ. Trimming cost V 2 bases and J 4 bases, with 18 bases left between them. CDR3 coding DNA: TGCGCCAGCAGCTTAAGTGCAGGGGAACGGGTTAATGAAAAACTGTTTTTT. Amino acid sequence: CASSLSAGERVNEKLFF. The complete variable domain, with remaining parts taken from reference TRBV5-1 and TRBJ1-4, reads KAGVTQTPRYLIKTRGQQVTLSCSPISGHRSVSWYQQTPGQGLQFLFEYFSETQRNKGNFPGRFSGRQFSNSRSEMNVSTLELGDSALYLCASSLSAGERVNEKLFFGSGTQLSVL.

The gene calls are TRBV18 and TRBJ1-2; no reliable D call. This CDR3 comprises 14 residues. Per the germline V gene, CDR1 is KGHSH and CDR2 is LQKENI. Trimming took 2 bases from V and 2 from J, leaving 9 bases between them. As DNA, the CDR3 is TGTGCCAGCTCACCAGGAGCAGAAAACTATGGCTACACCTTC. It is translated as CASSPGAENYGYTF. Full variable domain (rest looked up from reference TRBV18 and TRBJ1-2): NAGVMQNPRHLVRRRGQEARLRCSPMKGHSHVYWYRQLPEEGLKFMVYLQKENIIDESGMPKERFSAEFPKEGPSILRIQQVVRGDSAAYFCASSPGAENYGYTFGSGTRLTVV.

This clone was seen more than once but under ten times. This chain uses TRBV11-2 with TRBJ2-7; D is unclear. Between the trimmed V and J ends, which lost 0 bases and 7 bases, there was a span of 19 bases. Per germline, CDR1 SGHAT and CDR2 FQNNGV. The CDR3 consists of 16 residues. The CDR3 DNA follows: TGTGCCAGCAGCTTAGATTTTCGCGGCCTTTCCCGGGAGCAGTACTTC. This sequence encodes CASSLDFRGLSREQYF.

The rearrangement links TRBV7-9 to TRBJ1-1; no reliable D call. V was trimmed by 4 bases and J by 8 bases, leaving 14 bases between them. The CDR3 spans 13 residues. Per the germline V gene, CDR1 is SEHNR and CDR2 is FQNEAQ (reference sequence). The DNA for the CDR3 is TGTGCCAGCAGCTACCTAGACTCCTCCGAAGCTTTCTTT. Its protein is CASSYLDSSEAFF.

The V gene is TRBV5-1, the J gene TRBJ1-1; 8 bases fit TRBD1. Germline V lookup: CDR1 SGHRS, CDR2 YFSETQ. J gave up 4 bases and V 5 bases, and 7 bases lay outside the gene matches. The CDR3 covers 14 residues. CDR3 DNA sequence: TGCGCCAGCAGAGGTCAGGGGGCTACCACTGAAGCTTTCTTT. Its translation is CASRGQGATTEAFF.

V gene TRBV18 combines with J gene TRBJ1-3; D remains ambiguous. The V gene's germline CDR1 is KGHSH and CDR2 LQKENI. V lost 6 bases, J lost 4 bases, and 13 bases lay in between. The CDR3 is 14 amino acids. CDR3 region: CASSPAGYGNTIYF. In DNA form, the CDR3 reads TGTGCCAGCTCCCCTGCCGGGTACGGAAACACCATATATTTT. Full variable domain (outside the CDR3, taken from reference TRBV18 and TRBJ1-3): NAGVMQNPRHLVRRRGQEARLRCSPMKGHSHVYWYRQLPEEGLKFMVYLQKENIIDESGMPKERFSAEFPKEGPSILRIQQVVRGDSAAYFCASSPAGYGNTIYFGEGSWLTVV.

The chain has TRBV11-3 and TRBJ1-5; D not certain. CDR1 and CDR2 (germline): SGHNT, YENEEA. V was cut by 5 bases and J by 4 bases, with 15 bases left in between. The CDR3 length is 15 residues. This chain's CDR3 is CASSPRPMPNQPQHF. The CDR3 DNA follows: TGTGCCAGCAGCCCCCGTCCTATGCCAAATCAGCCCCAGCATTTT.

The CDR3 DNA reads as TGTGCCAGCAGTTACACAGGTAACACTGAAGCTTTCTTT. This gives the protein CASSYTGNTEAFF. The genes are TRBV2 and TRBJ1-1; a weak D match, TRBD1 (5 bases). Germline V lookup: CDR1 SNHLY, CDR2 FYNNEI. The V end lost 5 bases, the J end lost 2 bases, and 9 bases lay between the germline ends. There are 13 residues in the CDR3.

The chain has TRBV6-4 and TRBJ2-2, with D maybe TRBD1 (5 bases). V was pared by 4 bases and J by 3 bases, with 9 bases between. The CDR3 length is 14 residues. CDR1 MRHNA and CDR2 SNTAGT come from the germline V gene. The CDR3 DNA follows: TGTGCCAGCAGTGGCAGGGTTGACACCGGGGAGCTGTTTTTT. Translating it yields CASSGRVDTGELFF.

The V call is TRBV7-2, the J call TRBJ2-3, with TRBD2 matching over 11 bases. Germline V gene data show CDR1 as SGHTA and CDR2 as FQGNSA. The CDR3 has 16 residues. J was trimmed by 10 bases and V by 1 base; bases with no gene match: 10. In DNA form, the CDR3 reads TGTGCCAGCAGCTTAGTGGGACTAGCGGTCCGGGCATCGCAGTATTTT. It yields the protein CASSLVGLAVRASQYF.

This clone has just one count. The gene calls are TRBV10-3 and TRBJ2-5, with 9 bases that match TRBD2. CDR3 length equals 14 residues. The germline gives CDR1 ENHRY, CDR2 SYGVKD. With V trimmed by 3 bases and J by 5 bases, 4 bases remained unmatched. The CDR3 region is CAISDSSGTETQYF. The CDR3 DNA follows: TGTGCCATCAGTGATTCTAGCGGGACGGAGACCCAGTACTTC.

The count of this clone is one. V gene TRBV9 combines with J gene TRBJ1-2; 10 nucleotides agree with TRBD1. The CDR3 length is 14 residues. The junction had 4 bases not matched to a gene; V was cut back by 4 bases and J by 4 bases. Looked up from germline, CDR1 is SGDLS and CDR2 is YYNGEE. CDR3 protein: CASSQDRGLYGYTF. The CDR3 DNA is TGTGCCAGCAGCCAAGACAGGGGGCTCTATGGCTACACCTTC.

The rearrangement uses TRBV29-1 and TRBJ1-4, with TRBD1 matching over 8 bases. The CDR3 is made up of 17 amino acids. Germline-derived CDR1 and CDR2 are SQVTM and ANQGSEA. DNA for the CDR3: TGCAGGGGGCGGACAGGGACGTGGGGCTCAACTAATGAAAAACTGTTTTTT. Translated: CRGRTGTWGSTNEKLFF.

The chain combines TRBV5-1 with TRBJ1-1, with D perhaps matching TRBD1 (5 bases). V lost 4 bases to trimming and J lost 4 bases, with 11 bases between them. In germline, CDR1 is SGHRS, CDR2 YFSETQ. CDR3 length: 13 residues. Here the CDR3 DNA reads TGCGCCAGCAGCCGGGGGGATTCCACTGAAGCTTTCTTT. It specifies CASSRGDSTEAFF.

The chain couples TRBV18 to TRBJ2-4; tentative D call: TRBD1 (8 bases). From germline, CDR1 is KGHSH and CDR2 LQKENI. V was trimmed by 5 bases and J by 5 bases, leaving 13 bases between them. The CDR3 contains 14 residues. In nucleotides, the CDR3 is TGTGCCAGCTCAGAACAGGGGGGGGAAAACATTCAGTACTTC. Translation gives CASSEQGGENIQYF.

The chain couples TRBV2 to TRBJ2-2, with 9 positions matching TRBD1. CDR1 and CDR2 from the germline V gene are SNHLY and FYNNEI. CDR3 length: 15 amino acids. The J segment lost 4 bases and the V segment lost 7 bases, leaving 7 bases of the junction unmatched. The CDR3 here is CASIGTGRSTGELFF. In DNA form, the CDR3 reads TGTGCCAGCATTGGGACAGGGCGGTCCACCGGGGAGCTGTTTTTT.

V gene TRBV30 combines with J gene TRBJ2-7; 12 bases are a match to TRBD1. Germline V gives CDR1 GTSNPN, CDR2 SVGIG (reference sequence). The CDR3 totals 12 residues. The V gene end was trimmed by 8 bases and the J gene end by 6 bases; junction bases not matched to a gene: 5. CDR3 region: CAQGQGAFEQYF. Here the CDR3 DNA reads TGTGCCCAGGGACAGGGGGCATTCGAGCAGTACTTC.

The V and J genes are TRBV5-4 and TRBJ2-1; D remains unclear. V lost 3 bases to trimming and J lost 0 bases, with 10 bases between them. The CDR3 runs 15 residues. CDR1 and CDR2 (germline): SGHNT, YYREEE (reference sequence). This CDR3 reads CASSSSVGSYNEQFF. DNA for the CDR3: TGTGCCAGCAGCTCCAGCGTAGGCTCCTACAATGAGCAGTTCTTC. The full variable domain, with the rest looked up from reference TRBV5-4 and TRBJ2-1, is ETGVTQSPTHLIKTRGQQVTLRCSSQSGHNTVSWYQQALGQGPQFIFQYYREEENGRGNFPPRFSGLQFPNYSSELNVNALELDDSALYLCASSSSVGSYNEQFFGPGTRLTVL.